This T cell receptor beta chain came from a study of molecular identifiers for immune sequencing clone quantification. This CDR3 is built from 14 residues. V lost 10 bases and J 6 bases, leaving 19 bases between the germline ends. Germline V gene lookup returns CDR1 SGDLS and CDR2 YYNGEE. Methods described previously were used for bulk TCR libraries, and listed TCR primers were applied. Each CDR3 protein is one row after TCRdb ran MiXCR on the PCR reads. The sample lists about 100,000 distinct CDR3 sequences, 21% occurring once. Sorted cell numbers of about 20,000 to 1,000,000, with 10%, 30% or 50% RNA, served as input for naive CD8 libraries. The study's findings and limits: Highly expanded clone sizes could be underestimated by identical TCR molecules that share a barcode.

For this clonotype: Antigen unknown. Just one base apart from a much larger clone, this may be a read error.

Sequenced material: naive CD8+ T cells from blood, with Jurkat cell RNA spiked in. The subset was: FACS-sorted CD8+CD4-CCR7+CD45RA+ naive T cells. The chain combines TRBV9 with TRBJ2-2; maybe TRBD2 (6 bases). The sequence derives from a human donor in good health. Some libraries in this study had Jurkat cell RNA spiked in. CDR3 residues: CASRGTDDAGELFF. The CDR3 coding sequence is TGTGCCTCACGGGGGACTGATGACGCCGGGGAGCTGTTTTTT.